A selection of T cell receptor beta chains follows, all from one sample in a study of T cells in Graves' hyperthyroidism and ophthalmopathy. TCRdb ran MiXCR on the multiplex PCR reads and lists one entry per CDR3 protein. Here the sample spans a few hundred thousand distinct CDR3 sequences, roughly 18% being singletons. The sequencing input was blood. The receptors derive from a man aged 50-59 years with Graves' ophthalmopathy. CDR3s include the opening cysteine and the closing phenylalanine or tryptophan. A D gene is named only where the DNA matches it firmly. Rows may omit the clone size; those that give it use once, few, many or a size class.

NA	TRBV4-1	TRBJ2-7	NA	CASSPSEFYEQYF	TGCGCCAGCAGCCCTAGCGAGTTCTACGAGCAGTACTTC
NA	TRBV3-1	TRBJ2-3	many	CASSQEFSTDTQYF	TGTGCCAGCAGCCAAGAATTCAGCACAGATACGCAGTATTTT
NA	TRBV4-2	TRBJ2-1	few	CASSQTPRTPSNEQFF	TGTGCCAGCAGCCAGACCCCAAGGACCCCCAGCAATGAGCAGTTCTTC
NA	TRBV5-1	TRBJ2-7	few	CASSLVWERGEQYF	TGCGCCAGCAGCTTGGTGTGGGAAAGGGGGGAGCAGTACTTC
TRBD1	TRBV11-2	TRBJ2-5	NA	CASSLVGTGLPQETQYF	TGTGCCAGCAGCTTAGTTGGGACAGGACTACCCCAAGAGACCCAGTACTTC
TRBD1	TRBV6-2/TRBV6-3	TRBJ1-5	many	CASSSLTGTASNQPQHF	TGTGCCAGCAGTTCTTTGACAGGGACGGCATCCAATCAGCCCCAGCATTTT
NA	TRBV24-1	TRBJ2-5	few	CATTAGFQETQYF	TGTGCCACCACCGCGGGGTTCCAAGAGACCCAGTACTTC
TRBD2	TRBV24-1	TRBJ2-1	many	CATSDHGTSGNEQFF	TGTGCCACCAGTGATCACGGGACTAGCGGGAATGAGCAGTTCTTC
NA	TRBV11-2	TRBJ1-1	many	CASSFATGVNTEAFF	TGTGCCAGCAGCTTCGCTACCGGGGTCAACACTGAAGCTTTCTTT
TRBD2	TRBV5-1	TRBJ2-5	many	CASSHSGRTETQYF	TGCGCCAGCAGCCATAGCGGGAGGACGGAGACCCAGTACTTC
NA	TRBV12-3/TRBV12-4	TRBJ2-2	NA	CASSPPNTGELFF	TGTGCCAGCAGTCCCCCCAACACCGGGGAGCTGTTTTTT
NA	TRBV28	TRBJ2-1	many	CASSLTGMGYTEQFF	TGTGCCAGCAGCCTCACAGGGATGGGGTACACCGAGCAGTTCTTC
NA	TRBV5-1	TRBJ2-3	many	CASSLERGTDTQYF	TGTGCCAGCAGCCTAGAGCGGGGCACAGATACGCAGTATTTT
NA	TRBV10-2	TRBJ2-7	many	CASSRDLSSYEQYF	TGCGCCAGCAGCCGGGACCTTAGCTCCTACGAGCAGTACTTC
TRBD1	TRBV2	TRBJ2-1	many	CASKGASYNEQFF	TGTGCCAGCAAGGGGGCGTCCTACAATGAGCAGTTCTTC
NA	TRBV25-1	TRBJ1-6	NA	CASKSLDYNSPLHF	TGTGCCAGCAAATCACTCGACTATAATTCACCCCTCCACTTT
TRBD1	TRBV5-1	TRBJ2-3	many	CASSLGQGAFDGTDTQYF	TGCGCCAGCAGCCTGGGACAGGGGGCTTTTGACGGCACAGATACGCAGTATTTT
TRBD2	TRBV20-1	TRBJ2-1	few	CSASRDRPLAGVGYEQFF	TGCAGTGCTAGTAGGGACAGACCGTTAGCGGGAGTCGGCTATGAGCAGTTCTTC
NA	TRBV6-1	TRBJ1-3	NA	CASTDRSSGNTIYF	TGTGCCAGCACCGACAGGAGCTCTGGAAACACCATATATTTT
TRBD1	TRBV6-1	TRBJ2-7	many	CASRTSGTGISYEQYF	TGTGCCAGCAGAACCTCCGGGACAGGTATCTCCTACGAGCAGTACTTC